Detailed here is one T cell receptor beta chain. This CDR3 has 15 residues. Germline lookup yields CDR1 KGHSH and CDR2 LQKENI. J gave up 7 bases and V 3 bases, and 8 bases lay outside the gene matches. The data were taken from a study of cytomegalovirus exposure and HLA in healthy donors. Primers: 60 Vbeta forward and 13 Jbeta reverse. Some clones are missing from TCRdb's copy, which holds only in-frame ones; the method was immunoSEQ multiplex PCR. The sample has nearly 95,000 clones; less than 65% are singletons. What was sequenced was PBMCs. This TCR was sampled from a woman younger than 45 in good health and CMV-seronegative. J is TRBJ1-4 and V is TRBV18, with 7 bases aligning to TRBD1. CDR3 nucleotides: TGTGCCAGCTCACCCACCGGGACAGCTATTGAAAAACTGTTTTTT. This encodes CASSPTGTAIEKLFF.